Listed below are T cell receptor beta chains from one sample, sequenced in a study of chemoradiotherapy in HPV16-positive cancers. The table came from immunoSEQ multiplex PCR; TCRdb's copy has only in-frame clones and leaves some out. The sample yields thousands of clones, 70% to 85% seen once. This specimen consisted of tumor tissue, obtained from a patient who underwent chemoradiotherapy. The receptor set was obtained from a human donor with HPV-associated anogenital cancer. CDR3s include the opening cysteine and the closing phenylalanine or tryptophan. Fields, in order: D gene, V gene, clone size, J gene, CDR3 protein, CDR3 DNA. The D gene is left open where the match is weak. Clone size is stated in some rows and not others, as once, few, many or a class when expanded.

d_gene: NA
v_gene: TRBV6-5
abundance: once
j_gene: TRBJ1-1
CDR3aa: CASSYSTHTEAFF
CDR3nt: TGTGCCAGCAGTTACTCGACACACACTGAAGCTTTCTTT

d_gene: NA
v_gene: TRBV6-6
abundance: NA
j_gene: TRBJ1-1
CDR3aa: CASSYSVNTEAFF
CDR3nt: TGTGCCAGCAGTTACTCGGTGAACACTGAAGCTTTCTTT

d_gene: TRBD2
v_gene: TRBV15
abundance: NA
j_gene: TRBJ2-1
CDR3aa: CATSGRLASDEQFF
CDR3nt: TGTGCCACCAGCGGAAGACTAGCGAGCGATGAGCAGTTCTTC

d_gene: NA
v_gene: TRBV7-6
abundance: NA
j_gene: TRBJ2-1
CDR3aa: CASSFRPLQEYNEQFF
CDR3nt: TGTGCCAGCAGCTTTCGCCCTCTTCAGGAATACAATGAGCAGTTCTTC

d_gene: NA
v_gene: TRBV7-6
abundance: few
j_gene: TRBJ1-5
CDR3aa: CASSLRRDQPQHF
CDR3nt: TGTGCCAGCAGCTTAAGGCGGGATCAGCCCCAGCATTTT

d_gene: TRBD1
v_gene: TRBV14
abundance: NA
j_gene: TRBJ1-6
CDR3aa: CASSQRPGTGMSSPLHF
CDR3nt: TGTGCCAGCAGCCAGCGTCCCGGGACAGGGATGAGTTCACCCCTCCACTTT

d_gene: NA
v_gene: TRBV6-5
abundance: NA
j_gene: TRBJ2-7
CDR3aa: CASSSWNEQYF
CDR3nt: TGTGCCAGCAGTTCTTGGAACGAGCAGTACTTC

d_gene: NA
v_gene: TRBV27
abundance: few
j_gene: TRBJ1-2
CDR3aa: CASSLSVGTKYGYTF
CDR3nt: TGTGCCAGCAGTTTATCTGTTGGGACAAAATATGGCTACACCTTC

d_gene: NA
v_gene: TRBV15
abundance: NA
j_gene: TRBJ1-5
CDR3aa: CATSRRTGSHNQPQHF
CDR3nt: TGTGCCACCAGCAGGCGTACAGGCTCCCACAATCAGCCCCAGCATTTT

d_gene: TRBD1
v_gene: TRBV28
abundance: once
j_gene: TRBJ1-6
CDR3aa: CASIAQGDNSPLHF
CDR3nt: TGTGCCAGCATTGCTCAGGGGGATAATTCACCCCTCCACTTT

d_gene: NA
v_gene: TRBV7-6
abundance: few
j_gene: TRBJ1-5
CDR3aa: CASSLRRDQPQHF
CDR3nt: TGTGCCAGCAGTTTAAGACGCGATCAGCCCCAGCATTTT

d_gene: NA
v_gene: TRBV6-5
abundance: NA
j_gene: TRBJ1-4
CDR3aa: CASGQPATNEKLFF
CDR3nt: TGTGCCAGCGGACAGCCTGCAACTAATGAAAAACTGTTTTTT

d_gene: NA
v_gene: TRBV5-1
abundance: NA
j_gene: TRBJ2-5
CDR3aa: CASSSQETQYF
CDR3nt: TGCGCCAGCAGCTCGCAAGAGACCCAGTACTTC

d_gene: NA
v_gene: TRBV4-2
abundance: NA
j_gene: TRBJ1-1
CDR3aa: CASSQDPGRGNTEAFF
CDR3nt: TGTGCCAGCAGCCAAGATCCTGGCAGGGGTAACACTGAAGCTTTCTTT

d_gene: NA
v_gene: TRBV28
abundance: NA
j_gene: TRBJ1-2
CDR3aa: CALMSVVYGYTF
CDR3nt: TGTGCCCTAATGTCGGTTGTCTATGGCTACACCTTC

d_gene: NA
v_gene: TRBV9
abundance: NA
j_gene: TRBJ2-7
CDR3aa: CASSVGTTYEQYF
CDR3nt: TGTGCCAGCAGCGTGGGGACGACCTACGAGCAGTACTTC

d_gene: NA
v_gene: TRBV2
abundance: once
j_gene: TRBJ2-3
CDR3aa: CASSAFTDTQYF
CDR3nt: TGTGCCAGCAGTGCATTCACAGATACGCAGTATTTT

d_gene: NA
v_gene: TRBV7-2
abundance: NA
j_gene: TRBJ2-1
CDR3aa: CASSLGPGGPQFF
CDR3nt: TGTGCCAGCAGCTTAGGCCCCGGGGGGCCGCAGTTCTTC

d_gene: NA
v_gene: TRBV19
abundance: NA
j_gene: TRBJ1-1
CDR3aa: CASSLVRNTEAFF
CDR3nt: TGTGCCAGTAGCTTGGTAAGGAACACTGAAGCTTTCTTT

d_gene: NA
v_gene: TRBV6-5
abundance: NA
j_gene: TRBJ1-4
CDR3aa: CASSYLGSEKLFF
CDR3nt: TGTGCCAGCAGTTACCTGGGGTCTGAAAAACTGTTTTTT